One sample yielded the 17 T cell receptor beta chains listed below, sequenced in a study of shared T cell receptors in the human thymus. Clones were sequenced by immunoSEQ multiplex PCR, and TCRdb holds only the in-frame ones, with some missing. The sample includes more than 550,000 clones, over 75% of them seen just once. This same sample was also taken into another study, of human thymus T cells.

The sample was thymocytes. All receptors derive from a girl under three years old with a congenital heart defect.

The chain carries TRBV11-3 and TRBJ2-3, with TRBD1 matching over 7 bases. CDR1 SGHNT and CDR2 YENEEA come from the germline V gene. V was pared by 2 bases and J by 13 bases, with 6 bases of the junction left unmatched. The CDR3 runs 12 residues. The CDR3 loop is CASSLRRQGKYF. The CDR3 nucleotides are TGTGCCAGCAGCTTAAGACGACAGGGTAAGTATTTT.

The J gene is TRBJ1-5, the V gene TRBV6-5; the match to TRBD1 covers 9 bases. The CDR3 consists of 16 residues. V gave up 0 bases and J gave up 3 bases; unmatched junction bases: 3. CDR1 MNHEY and CDR2 SVGAGI come from the germline V gene. The CDR3 sequence: CASSYSRQGVNQPQHF. In nucleotides, the CDR3 is TGTGCCAGCAGTTACTCAAGACAGGGGGTCAATCAGCCCCAGCATTTT.

This rearrangement joins TRBV7-9 to TRBJ2-5; the match to TRBD1 covers 8 bases. CDR3 size: 17 residues. J was trimmed by 1 base and V by 5 bases; bases with no gene match: 12. Germline loops: CDR1 SEHNR, CDR2 FQNEAQ (reference sequence). CDR3 nucleotide sequence: TGTGCCAGCAGCCATCCCCGGGACAGGAGGGTCCAAGAGACCCAGTACTTC. Translated: CASSHPRDRRVQETQYF.

A few counts support this clone. This rearrangement joins TRBV2 to TRBJ2-2; TRBD2 might be the D (6 bases). The CDR3 extends over 15 amino acids. In germline, CDR1 is SNHLY, CDR2 FYNNEI. With 7 bases removed from V and 2 bases from J, the gap between germline ends came to 14 bases. CDR3 DNA: TGTGCCAGCAATAGGGTGGGGGGAAACACCGGGGAGCTGTTTTTT. Translated: CASNRVGGNTGELFF.

The chain recombines TRBV11-2 with TRBJ1-2, with D possibly being TRBD1 (5 bases). The length of the CDR3 is 15 residues. Germline V gene lookup returns CDR1 SGHAT and CDR2 FQNNGV. V shed 5 bases and J shed 5 bases, with 18 bases lying between them. The CDR3 DNA follows: TGTGCCAGCAGCCCCCCGATGGGGCAGGGTTATGGCTACACCTTC. Amino acid sequence: CASSPPMGQGYGYTF.

This clone was seen just once. The V call is TRBV5-1, the J call TRBJ1-2; 11 bases line up with TRBD1. Per the germline V gene, CDR1 is SGHRS and CDR2 is YFSETQ. The V segment lost 3 bases and the J segment 5 bases; nucleotides outside the gene matches: 15. This CDR3 is 18 amino acids long. This chain's CDR3 is CASSSQLGDRGLGYGYTF. The CDR3 DNA is TGCGCCAGCAGCTCCCAACTGGGGGACAGGGGGTTAGGTTATGGCTACACCTTC.

The genes are TRBV7-6 and TRBJ1-2; TRBD1 might be the D (6 bases). Germline assignment: CDR1 SGHVS and CDR2 FNYEAQ. V lost 3 bases and J lost 1, with 18 bases in between. The CDR3 is 17 amino acids. The CDR3 DNA is TGTGCCAGCAGCTTGAGCAATACAGGGAGGGGTAACTATGGCTACACCTTC. Residues: CASSLSNTGRGNYGYTF.

The chain carries TRBV2 and TRBJ2-1; 10 bases are shared with TRBD2. Unmatched junction bases numbered 10, after V lost 2 bases and J lost 6 bases. The CDR3 runs to 17 residues. The germline V gene encodes CDR1 SNHLY and CDR2 FYNNEI. Here the CDR3 reads CASSETSAGGGFNEQFF. DNA for the CDR3: TGTGCCAGCAGTGAAACGTCAGCGGGGGGGGGTTTCAATGAGCAGTTCTTC. Looking up the rest from reference TRBV2 and TRBJ2-1 gives the full variable domain: EPEVTQTPSHQVTQMGQEVILRCVPISNHLYFYWYRQILGQKVEFLVSFYNNEISEKSEIFDDQFSVERPDGSNFTLKIRSTKLEDSAMYFCASSETSAGGGFNEQFFGPGTRLTVL.

The CDR3 region has the DNA TGTGCCAGCAGCCCGGCCAGGGCGGACAGCTCCTACAATGAGCAGTTCTTC. This codes for CASSPARADSSYNEQFF. The chain links TRBV11-2 to TRBJ2-1; possible D gene TRBD1, 6 bases. The length of the CDR3 is 17 residues. Germline V lookup: CDR1 SGHAT, CDR2 FQNNGV. Trimming cost V 5 bases and J 0 bases, with 17 bases left between them. The variable domain in full, completed from reference TRBV11-2 and TRBJ2-1, reads EAGVAQSPRYKIIEKRQSVAFWCNPISGHATLYWYQQILGQGPKLLIQFQNNGVVDDSQLPKDRFSAERLKGVDSTLKIQPAKLEDSAVYLCASSPARADSSYNEQFFGPGTRLTVL.

The chain combines TRBV27 with TRBJ1-3, with TRBD1 as a possible D gene (6 bases). This CDR3 comprises 17 residues. Germline values: CDR1 MNHEY, CDR2 SMNVEV (reference sequence). The ends were cut back, 6 bases at V and 2 bases at J, with 20 bases in the middle. DNA of the CDR3: TGTGCCAGCAGCCTTTTCTGGGGGCGAGATGCTGGAAACACCATATATTTT. It is translated as CASSLFWGRDAGNTIYF.

The J gene is TRBJ2-7, the V gene TRBV9; TRBD2 matches 11 bases. Germline CDR1 is SGDLS and CDR2 is YYNGEE. After removal of 0 bases from V and 6 bases from J, the junction contained 2 bases not matched to a gene. This CDR3 has 14 amino acids. This CDR3 is CASSVDLAGGEQYF. The CDR3, as DNA: TGTGCCAGCAGCGTAGACCTAGCGGGGGGCGAGCAGTACTTC.

In this sample, this clone turned up once. The rearrangement joins TRBV19 to TRBJ1-4; no clear D. V shed 7 bases and J shed 7 bases, with 13 bases lying between them. The CDR3 is 13 amino acids. Germline CDR1 LNHDA, CDR2 SQIVND (reference sequence). CDR3 loop: CASKHRDSEKLFF. The CDR3 DNA sequence: TGTGCCAGTAAGCACAGAGATAGTGAAAAACTGTTTTTT.

The chain has TRBV14 and TRBJ2-5; 11 positions agree with TRBD2. Trimming at V came to 1 base and at J to 3 bases, leaving 10 bases not matched to a gene. CDR1 is SGHDN, CDR2 FVKESK, per germline. The CDR3 has 18 amino acids. The CDR3 here is CASSQGVAGGPGEETQYF. DNA of the CDR3: TGTGCCAGCAGCCAAGGGGTAGCGGGGGGGCCTGGGGAAGAGACCCAGTACTTC.

V gene TRBV5-6 combines with J gene TRBJ1-2; tentative D call: TRBD1 (5 bases). The CDR3 has 11 residues. Germline V gene sequence: CDR1 SGHDT, CDR2 YYEEEE. Trimming took off 2 bases at V and 7 bases at J, with 6 bases between the two ends. As DNA, the CDR3 is TGTGCCAGCAGCTTAGGGGCTGGCTACACCTTC. The encoded protein is CASSLGAGYTF.

V usage is TRBV5-1 and J usage is TRBJ1-4; D gene unclear. Germline V gives CDR1 SGHRS, CDR2 YFSETQ. The CDR3 is 16 residues long. Deletions cut 3 bases from V and 0 bases from J, with 12 bases between. CDR3 residues: CASSSLSPATNEKLFF. The CDR3, as DNA: TGCGCCAGCAGCTCCTTATCCCCTGCAACTAATGAAAAACTGTTTTTT.

This chain uses TRBV2 with TRBJ2-7, with D possibly being TRBD1 (5 bases). The CDR3 sequence is 12 residues long. Trimming left V 5 bases short and J 9 bases short, with 14 bases between. Germline lookup yields CDR1 SNHLY and CDR2 FYNNEI. CDR3 loop: CASSPRGSGQYF. The CDR3 DNA follows: TGTGCCAGCAGTCCTAGGGGTTCAGGGCAGTACTTC.

This clone is a singleton in its sample. The chain carries TRBV2 and TRBJ1-5; no clear D gene. The CDR3 is 13 amino acids. Trimming took off 6 bases at V and 0 bases at J, with 6 bases between the two ends. CDR1 is SNHLY, CDR2 FYNNEI, per germline. The CDR3 sequence: CASREYSNQPQHF. DNA for the CDR3: TGTGCCAGCAGAGAATATAGCAATCAGCCCCAGCATTTT.